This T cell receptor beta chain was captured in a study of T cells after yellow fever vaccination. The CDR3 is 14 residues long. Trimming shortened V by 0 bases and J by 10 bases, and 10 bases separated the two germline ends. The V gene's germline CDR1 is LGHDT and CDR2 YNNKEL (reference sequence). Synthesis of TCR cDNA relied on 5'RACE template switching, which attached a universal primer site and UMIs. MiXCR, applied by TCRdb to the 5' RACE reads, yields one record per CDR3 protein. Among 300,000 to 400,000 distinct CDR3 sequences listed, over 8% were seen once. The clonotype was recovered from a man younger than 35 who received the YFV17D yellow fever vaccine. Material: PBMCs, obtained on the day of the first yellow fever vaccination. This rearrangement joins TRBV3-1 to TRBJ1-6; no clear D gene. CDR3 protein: CASSQDRKGSPLHF. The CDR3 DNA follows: TGTGCCAGCAGCCAAGATCGGAAGGGATCACCCCTCCACTTT.